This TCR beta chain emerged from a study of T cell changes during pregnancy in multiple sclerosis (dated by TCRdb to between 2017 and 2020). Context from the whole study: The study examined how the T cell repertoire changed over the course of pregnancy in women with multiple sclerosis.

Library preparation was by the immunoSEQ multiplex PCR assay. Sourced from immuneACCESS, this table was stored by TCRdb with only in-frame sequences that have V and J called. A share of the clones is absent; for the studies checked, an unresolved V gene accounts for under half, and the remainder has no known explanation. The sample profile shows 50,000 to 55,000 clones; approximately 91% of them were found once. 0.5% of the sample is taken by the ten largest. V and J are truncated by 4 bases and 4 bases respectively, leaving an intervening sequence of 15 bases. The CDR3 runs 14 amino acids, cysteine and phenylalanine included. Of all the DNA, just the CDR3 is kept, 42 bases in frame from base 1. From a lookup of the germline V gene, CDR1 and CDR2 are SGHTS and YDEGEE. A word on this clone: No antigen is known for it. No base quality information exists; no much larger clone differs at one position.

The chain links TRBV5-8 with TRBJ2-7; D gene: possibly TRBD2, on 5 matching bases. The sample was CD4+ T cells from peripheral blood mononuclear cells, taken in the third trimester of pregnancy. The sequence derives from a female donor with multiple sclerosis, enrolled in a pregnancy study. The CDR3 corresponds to CASSGRSGLYEQYF. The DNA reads TGTGCCAGCAGCGGTCGAAGCGGACTTTACGAGCAGTACTTC. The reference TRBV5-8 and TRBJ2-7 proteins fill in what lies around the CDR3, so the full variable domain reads EAGVTQSPTHLIKTRGQQATLRCSPISGHTSVYWYQQALGLGLQFLLWYDEGEERNRGNFPPRFSGRQFPNYSSELNVNALELEDSALYLCASSGRSGLYEQYFGPGTRLTVT.